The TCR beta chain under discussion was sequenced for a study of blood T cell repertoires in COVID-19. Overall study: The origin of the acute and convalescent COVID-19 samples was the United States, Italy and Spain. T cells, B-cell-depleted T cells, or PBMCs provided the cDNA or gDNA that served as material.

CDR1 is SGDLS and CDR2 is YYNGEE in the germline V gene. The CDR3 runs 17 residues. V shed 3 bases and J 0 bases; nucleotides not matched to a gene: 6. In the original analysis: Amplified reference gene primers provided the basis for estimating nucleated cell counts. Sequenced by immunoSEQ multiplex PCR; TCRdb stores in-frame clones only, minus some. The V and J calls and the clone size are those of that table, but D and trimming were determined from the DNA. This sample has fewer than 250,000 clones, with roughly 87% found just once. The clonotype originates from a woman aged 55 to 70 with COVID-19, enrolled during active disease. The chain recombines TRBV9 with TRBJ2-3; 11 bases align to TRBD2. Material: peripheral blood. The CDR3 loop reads CASSAIGTSGSTDTQYF. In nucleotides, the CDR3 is TGTGCCAGCAGCGCCATAGGGACTAGCGGCAGCACAGATACGCAGTATTTT.